This T cell receptor (beta chain) was observed in a study of monozygotic twins with inflammatory bowel disease. The CDR3 is 14 residues long. For each CDR3 protein, TCRdb gives one entry from its re-call of the 5' RACE reads, without DNA. This specimen shows about 380,000 distinct CDR3 sequences; the ten leading clones hold 2% to 3%. This TCR derives from a human donor with ulcerative colitis or Crohn's disease, or a healthy co-twin of an affected twin (not recorded which). The sequenced material came from blood. The J gene is TRBJ1-2, the V gene TRBV12-3 or TRBV12-4; TCRdb's assignment of TRBD1 cannot be checked, as there is no DNA. The CDR3 loop is CASTRPPIAGGYTF.